This T cell receptor (beta chain) emerged from a study of shared clonotypes between healthy human individuals. Study in general: Used for every donor were three CD4 naive, three CD4 memory, two CD8 naive and one CD8 memory plate. Study-level points and caveats: The rarefaction results pointed to incomplete sorted-subset sequencing despite large depth. Clonotype sharing across four donors was observed for around 5% of naive CD4 clonotypes.

The CDR3 spans 12 residues. Germline CDR1 reads MDHEN; CDR2 reads SYDVKM. The J segment lost 6 bases and the V segment lost 8 bases, leaving 1 base of the junction unmatched. The assay was immunoSEQ multiplex PCR, and TCRdb's table has in-frame clones only and misses some. The data hold approximately 2.4 million clones, with nearly 97% observed a single time. Each donor was a Caucasian adult residing in Nashville, Tennessee. In this sample, this clone turned up once. Its antigen remains unidentified. The sequence came from a man aged 18 to 30 in good health. Sequencing was performed on naive CD4+ T cells sorted from blood. Subset here: CD45RA+ positively selected. This rearrangement joins TRBV28 to TRBJ1-4; 9 bases map to TRBD1. As DNA, the CDR3 is TGTGCCAGCGGGGACAGGGATGAAAAACTGTTTTTT. Translating gives CASGDRDEKLFF.